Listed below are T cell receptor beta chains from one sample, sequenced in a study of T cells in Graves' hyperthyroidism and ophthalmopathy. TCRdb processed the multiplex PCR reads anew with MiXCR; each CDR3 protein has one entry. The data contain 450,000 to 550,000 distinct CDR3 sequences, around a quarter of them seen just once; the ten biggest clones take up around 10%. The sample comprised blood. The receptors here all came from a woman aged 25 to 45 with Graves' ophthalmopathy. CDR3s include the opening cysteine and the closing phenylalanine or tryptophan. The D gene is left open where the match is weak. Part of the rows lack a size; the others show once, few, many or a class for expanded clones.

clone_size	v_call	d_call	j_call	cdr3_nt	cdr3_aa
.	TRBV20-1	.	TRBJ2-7	TGCAGTGCTAGAGATCCACAACAAACGCACGTCTATACCTACGAGCAGTACTTC	CSARDPQQTHVYTYEQYF
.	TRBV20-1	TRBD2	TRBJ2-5	TGCAGTGCCCCTAGCGGGGGCCACCAAGAGACCCAGTACTTC	CSAPSGGHQETQYF
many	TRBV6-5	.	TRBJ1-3	TGTGCCAGCAGTTACTCGATTCGAGTCTCTGGAAACACCATATATTTT	CASSYSIRVSGNTIYF
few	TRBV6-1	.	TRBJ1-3	TGTGCCAGCGCACAGGCCTCTGGAAACACCATATATTTT	CASAQASGNTIYF
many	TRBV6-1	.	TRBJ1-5	TGTGCCAGCAGTGAACGTGCCTCCTTTAGCAATCAGCCCCAGCATTTT	CASSERASFSNQPQHF
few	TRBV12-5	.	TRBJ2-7	TGTGCTAGTGGTTATGAGGGACGTGGGGACGAGCAGTACTTC	CASGYEGRGDEQYF
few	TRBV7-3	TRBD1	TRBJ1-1	TGTGCCAGCAGCGCCATACAGGGGAGCACTGAAGCTTTCTTT	CASSAIQGSTEAFF
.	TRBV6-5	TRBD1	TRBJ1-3	TGTGCCAGCAGTAGGGACAGGTTGGGAAACACCATATATTTT	CASSRDRLGNTIYF
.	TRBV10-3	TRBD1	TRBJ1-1	TGTGCCATCAGCCGAGACAGGGCCAACACTGAAGCTTTCTTT	CAISRDRANTEAFF
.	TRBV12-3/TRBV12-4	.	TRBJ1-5	TGTGCCAGCAGTTTGGGTTCGCCGCGTCAGCCCCAGCATTTT	CASSLGSPRQPQHF
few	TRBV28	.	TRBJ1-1	TGTGCCAGCCTCTCAGGGAACACTGAAGCTTTCTTT	CASLSGNTEAFF
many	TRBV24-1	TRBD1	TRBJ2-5	TGTGCCACCAGTGATATCGGAGACAGGGACCTTCAAGAGACCCAGTACTTC	CATSDIGDRDLQETQYF
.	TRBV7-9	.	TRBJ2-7	TGTGCCAGCAGCGGTTGGGTCGAGAGAGAGCAGTACTTC	CASSGWVEREQYF